Each of the 10 T cell receptor beta chains below was sequenced from the same sample in a study of cytomegalovirus exposure and HLA in healthy donors. The primer mix had 60 Vbeta and 13 Jbeta primers. TCRdb keeps only in-frame clones here, not all; method: immunoSEQ multiplex PCR. The data contain about 140,000 clones, around 90% of them singletons. The specimen was PBMCs. The receptors come from a woman aged 40 to 50 in good health and CMV-seronegative.

This chain links TRBV9 with TRBJ2-1; D is perhaps TRBD1 (5 bases). The CDR3 spans 15 residues. Per the germline V gene, CDR1 is SGDLS and CDR2 is YYNGEE. V was trimmed by 3 bases and J by 0 bases, leaving 10 bases between them. CDR3 protein: CASSGSGASYNEQFF. In nucleotides, the CDR3 is TGTGCCAGCAGCGGAAGTGGGGCCTCCTACAATGAGCAGTTCTTC.

The chain combines TRBV2 with TRBJ1-4; no firm D call. Germline values: CDR1 SNHLY, CDR2 FYNNEI. CDR3 length equals 13 residues. V gave up 6 bases and J gave up 5 bases, with 10 bases separating them. Written as DNA, the CDR3 is TGTGCCAGCAGATCGGGAGGGAATGAAAAACTGTTTTTT. Encoded protein: CASRSGGNEKLFF.

The gene calls are TRBV6-5 and TRBJ2-7, with 11 nucleotides matching TRBD1. This CDR3 has 15 residues. Losses at the gene ends were 6 bases for V and 6 bases for J; bases not matched to a gene: 10. The germline CDR1 and CDR2 sequences are MNHEY and SVGAGI. CDR3 protein: CASSVLSGTGGEQYF. The CDR3 nucleotides read TGTGCCAGCAGCGTACTTTCCGGGACAGGGGGCGAGCAGTACTTC.

The chain has TRBV7-8 and TRBJ2-1; possible D gene TRBD2, 6 bases. Germline lookup yields CDR1 SGHVS and CDR2 FQNEAQ. The V end was cut by 0 bases, the J end by 2 bases, with 14 bases between. The CDR3 totals 17 residues. CDR3 region: CASSLARGRSPYNEQFF. The DNA for the CDR3 is TGTGCCAGCAGCTTAGCGCGGGGCCGGAGTCCCTACAATGAGCAGTTCTTC. Full variable domain (outside the CDR3, taken from reference TRBV7-8 and TRBJ2-1): GAGVSQSPRYKVAKRGQDVALRCDPISGHVSLFWYQQALGQGPEFLTYFQNEAQLDKSGLPSDRFFAERPEGSVSTLKIQRTQQEDSAVYLCASSLARGRSPYNEQFFGPGTRLTVL.

The genes are TRBV27 and TRBJ2-3; 10 bases match TRBD2. The CDR3 is 14 amino acids. V shed 10 bases and J 4 bases; nucleotides not matched to a gene: 8. Germline loops: CDR1 MNHEY, CDR2 SMNVEV (reference sequence). The CDR3 spells CATPGLARADTQYF. Here the CDR3 DNA reads TGTGCCACCCCGGGACTAGCGAGGGCAGATACGCAGTATTTT.

This chain joins TRBV5-4 and TRBJ2-1; 9 nucleotides line up with TRBD1. The CDR3 spans 15 residues. Trimming took 3 bases from V and 10 from J; bases not matched to a gene: 11. The germline gives CDR1 SGHNT, CDR2 YYREEE (reference sequence). This CDR3 reads CASSSGTGSTWEQFF. The DNA for the CDR3 is TGTGCCAGCAGCTCCGGGACAGGGTCGACGTGGGAGCAGTTCTTC.

This clone has only one observation. V usage is TRBV5-8 and J usage is TRBJ1-5; the D is unclear. CDR3 length: 15 amino acids. Trimming stripped 4 bases from V and 7 bases from J, with 18 bases between. From germline, CDR1 is SGHTS and CDR2 YDEGEE. The DNA of the CDR3 is TGTGCCAGCAGCGATCCCCCCGGTCGGAGGCAGCCCCAGCATTTT. Protein product: CASSDPPGRRQPQHF.

The rearrangement joins TRBV4-3 to TRBJ2-6, with no clear D. The CDR3 length is 16 residues. With 0 bases removed from V and 0 bases from J, the gap between germline ends came to 6 bases. The germline gives CDR1 LGHNA, CDR2 YSLEER. CDR3 in amino acids: CASSQDSTSGANVLTF. Written as DNA, the CDR3 is TGCGCCAGCAGCCAAGACTCTACCTCTGGGGCCAACGTCCTGACTTTC.

The DNA for the CDR3 is TGTGCCAGCAGCGCCCGACAGGGGGCGTACGAGCAGTACTTC. This sequence encodes CASSARQGAYEQYF. The chain couples TRBV11-3 to TRBJ2-7; 10 bases agree with TRBD1. Germline V lookup: CDR1 SGHNT, CDR2 YENEEA. V lost 5 bases, J lost 4 bases, and 5 bases stayed unmatched. The CDR3 contains 14 residues.

The J gene is TRBJ2-7, the V gene TRBV18; tentatively, D is TRBD2 (5 bases). Looked up from germline, CDR1 is KGHSH and CDR2 is LQKENI. The CDR3 is 16 residues long. V was clipped by 2 bases and J by 2 bases, with 16 bases between them. The CDR3 DNA sequence: TGTGCCAGCTCACCAAGCGAGGGTAGGGTCGCCTACGAGCAGTACTTC. It specifies CASSPSEGRVAYEQYF.